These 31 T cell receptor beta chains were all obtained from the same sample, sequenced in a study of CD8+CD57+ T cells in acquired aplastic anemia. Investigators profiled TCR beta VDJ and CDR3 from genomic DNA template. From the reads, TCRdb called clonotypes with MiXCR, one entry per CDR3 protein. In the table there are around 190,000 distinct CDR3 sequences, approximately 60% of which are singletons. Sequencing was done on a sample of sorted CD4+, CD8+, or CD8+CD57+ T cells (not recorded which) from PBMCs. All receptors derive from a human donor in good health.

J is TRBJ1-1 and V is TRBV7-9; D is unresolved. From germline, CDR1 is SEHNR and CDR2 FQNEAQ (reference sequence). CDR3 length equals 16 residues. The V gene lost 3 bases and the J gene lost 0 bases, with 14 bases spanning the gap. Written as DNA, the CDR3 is TGTGCCAGCAGCTTTCCCTCCGGTAGGCTGAACACTGAAGCTTTCTTT. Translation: CASSFPSGRLNTEAFF.

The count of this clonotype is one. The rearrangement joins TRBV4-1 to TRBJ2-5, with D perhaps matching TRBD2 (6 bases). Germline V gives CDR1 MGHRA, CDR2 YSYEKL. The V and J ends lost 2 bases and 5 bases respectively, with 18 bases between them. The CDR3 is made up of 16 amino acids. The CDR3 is CASSQIRDSTGETQYF. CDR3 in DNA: TGCGCCAGCAGCCAAATCCGGGACTCCACCGGGGAGACCCAGTACTTC.

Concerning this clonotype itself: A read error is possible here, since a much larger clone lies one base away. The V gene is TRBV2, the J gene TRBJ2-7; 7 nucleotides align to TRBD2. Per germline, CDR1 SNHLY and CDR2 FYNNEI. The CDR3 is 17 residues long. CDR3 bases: TGTGCCAACAGTGAAAGGTCGGGAGGCAGGACTTCGGCCGAGCAGTACTTC. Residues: CANSERSGGRTSAEQYF.

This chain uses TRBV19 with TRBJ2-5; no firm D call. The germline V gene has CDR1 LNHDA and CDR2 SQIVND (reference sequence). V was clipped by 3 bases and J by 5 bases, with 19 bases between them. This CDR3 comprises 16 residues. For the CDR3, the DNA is TGTGCCAGTAGTATCTGGGCATCTCCCCAACCGGAGACCCAGTACTTC. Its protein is CASSIWASPQPETQYF.

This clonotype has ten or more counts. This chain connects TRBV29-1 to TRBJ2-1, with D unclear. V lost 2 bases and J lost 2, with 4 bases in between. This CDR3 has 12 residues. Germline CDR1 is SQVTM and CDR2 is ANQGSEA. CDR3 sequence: CSVETPYNEQFF. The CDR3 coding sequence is TGCAGCGTTGAAACCCCCTACAATGAGCAGTTCTTC.

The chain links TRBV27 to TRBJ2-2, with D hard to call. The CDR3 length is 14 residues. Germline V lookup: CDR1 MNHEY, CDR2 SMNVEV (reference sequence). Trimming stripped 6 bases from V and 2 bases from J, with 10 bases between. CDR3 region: CASRPPVNTGELFF. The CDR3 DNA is TGTGCCAGCAGACCTCCAGTCAACACCGGGGAGCTGTTTTTT.

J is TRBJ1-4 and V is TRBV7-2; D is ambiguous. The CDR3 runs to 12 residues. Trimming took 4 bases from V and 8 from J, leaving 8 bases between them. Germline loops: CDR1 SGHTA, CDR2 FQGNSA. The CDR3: CASSSREEKLFF. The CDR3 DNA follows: TGTGCCAGCAGCTCTAGAGAAGAAAAACTGTTTTTT.

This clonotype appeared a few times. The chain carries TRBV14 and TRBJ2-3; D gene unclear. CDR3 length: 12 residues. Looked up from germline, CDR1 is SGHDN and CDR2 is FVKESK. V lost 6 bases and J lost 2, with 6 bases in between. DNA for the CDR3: TGTGCCAGCAGTCCCTTCACAGATACGCAGTATTTT. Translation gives CASSPFTDTQYF. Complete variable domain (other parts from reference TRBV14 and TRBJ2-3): EAGVTQFPSHSVIEKGQTVTLRCDPISGHDNLYWYRRVMGKEIKFLLHFVKESKQDESGMPNNRFLAERTGGTYSTLKVQPAELEDSGVYFCASSPFTDTQYFGPGTRLTVL.

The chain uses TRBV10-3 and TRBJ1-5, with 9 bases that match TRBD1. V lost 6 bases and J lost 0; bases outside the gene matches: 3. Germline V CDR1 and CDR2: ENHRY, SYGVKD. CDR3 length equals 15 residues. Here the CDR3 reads CAIRGGQGSNQPQHF. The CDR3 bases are TGTGCCATCAGGGGGGGACAGGGTAGCAATCAGCCCCAGCATTTT.

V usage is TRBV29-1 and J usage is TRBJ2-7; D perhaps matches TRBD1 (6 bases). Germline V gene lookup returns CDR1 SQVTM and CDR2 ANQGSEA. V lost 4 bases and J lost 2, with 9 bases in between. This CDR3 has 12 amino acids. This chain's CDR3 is CSVAGTTYEQYF. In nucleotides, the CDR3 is TGCAGCGTTGCCGGGACAACCTACGAGCAGTACTTC.

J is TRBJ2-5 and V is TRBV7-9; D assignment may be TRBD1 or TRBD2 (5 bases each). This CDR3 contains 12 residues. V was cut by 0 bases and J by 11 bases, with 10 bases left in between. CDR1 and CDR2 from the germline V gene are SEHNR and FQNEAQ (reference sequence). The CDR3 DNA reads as TGTGCCAGCAGCTTAGCGTTGGGACGGCAGTACTTC. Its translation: CASSLALGRQYF.

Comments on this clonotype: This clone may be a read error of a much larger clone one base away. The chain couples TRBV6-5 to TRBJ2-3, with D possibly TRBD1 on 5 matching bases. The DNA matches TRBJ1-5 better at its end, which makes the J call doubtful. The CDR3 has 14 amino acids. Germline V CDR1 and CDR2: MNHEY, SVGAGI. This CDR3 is CASSFDRQTDTQHF. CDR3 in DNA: TGTGCCAGCAGTTTCGATAGACAGACAGATACGCAGCATTTT.

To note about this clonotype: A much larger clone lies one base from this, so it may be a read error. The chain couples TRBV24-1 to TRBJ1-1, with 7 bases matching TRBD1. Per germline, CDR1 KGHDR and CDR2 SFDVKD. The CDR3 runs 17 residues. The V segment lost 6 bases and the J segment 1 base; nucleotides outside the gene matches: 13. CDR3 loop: CATSSPRQGGGNTEAFF. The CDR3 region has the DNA TGTGCCACCAGTTCTCCGAGACAGGGAGGTGGGAACACTGAAGCTTTCTTT.

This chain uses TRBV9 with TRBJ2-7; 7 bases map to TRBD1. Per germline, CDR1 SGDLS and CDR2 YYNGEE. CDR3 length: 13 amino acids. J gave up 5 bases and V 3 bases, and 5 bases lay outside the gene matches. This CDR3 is CASSDNRGHEQYF. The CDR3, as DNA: TGTGCCAGCAGCGATAACAGGGGACACGAGCAGTACTTC.

DNA of the CDR3: TGTGCCAGCAGCGGGCGACAGGGGGCGGACACCGGGGAGCTGTTTTTT. Its translation is CASSGRQGADTGELFF. This chain connects TRBV9 to TRBJ2-2, with 10 bases lining up with TRBD1. The germline gives CDR1 SGDLS, CDR2 YYNGEE. The CDR3 covers 16 residues. V shed 3 bases and J 3 bases; nucleotides not matched to a gene: 5.

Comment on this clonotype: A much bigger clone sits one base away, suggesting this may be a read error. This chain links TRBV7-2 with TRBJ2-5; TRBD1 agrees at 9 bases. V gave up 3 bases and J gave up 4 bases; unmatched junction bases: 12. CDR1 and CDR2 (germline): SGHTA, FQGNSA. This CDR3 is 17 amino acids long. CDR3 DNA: TGTGCCAGCAGCTTGGCCCCGGACAGGGGATGGAGAGAGACCCAGTACTTC. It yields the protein CASSLAPDRGWRETQYF.

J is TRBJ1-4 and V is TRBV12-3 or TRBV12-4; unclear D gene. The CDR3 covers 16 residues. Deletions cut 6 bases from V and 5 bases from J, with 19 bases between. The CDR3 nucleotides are TGTGCCAGCAGGGGGAGTGTCTGGGGTGAAAATGAAAAACTGTTTTTT. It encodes CASRGSVWGENEKLFF.

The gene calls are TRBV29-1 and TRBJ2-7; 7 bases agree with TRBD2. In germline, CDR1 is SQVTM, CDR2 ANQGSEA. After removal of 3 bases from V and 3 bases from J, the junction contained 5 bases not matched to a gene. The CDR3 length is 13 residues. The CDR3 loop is CSVDPAGSYEQYF. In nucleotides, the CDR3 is TGCAGCGTTGACCCAGCGGGAAGCTACGAGCAGTACTTC.

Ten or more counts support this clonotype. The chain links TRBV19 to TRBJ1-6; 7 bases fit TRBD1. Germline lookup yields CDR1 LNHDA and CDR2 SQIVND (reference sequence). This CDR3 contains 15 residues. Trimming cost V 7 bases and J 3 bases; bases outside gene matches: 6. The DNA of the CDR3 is TGTGCCAGTAATTGGACAGGTGACTATAATTCACCCCTCCACTTT. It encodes CASNWTGDYNSPLHF.

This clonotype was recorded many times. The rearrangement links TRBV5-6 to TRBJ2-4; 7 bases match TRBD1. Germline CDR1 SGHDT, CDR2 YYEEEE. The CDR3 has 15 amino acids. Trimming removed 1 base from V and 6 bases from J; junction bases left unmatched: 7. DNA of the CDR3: TGTGCCAGCAGCTTGAGACAGGGTTATCCAAACATTCAGTACTTC. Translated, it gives CASSLRQGYPNIQYF.

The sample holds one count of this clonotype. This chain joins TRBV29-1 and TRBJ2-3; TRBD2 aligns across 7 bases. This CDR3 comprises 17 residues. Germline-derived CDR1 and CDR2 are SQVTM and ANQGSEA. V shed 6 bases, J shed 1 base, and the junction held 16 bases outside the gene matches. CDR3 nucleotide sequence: TGCAGCGTGGCCAGCGGGGAAGGAAAGTGGGGCACAGATACGCAGTATTTT. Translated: CSVASGEGKWGTDTQYF.

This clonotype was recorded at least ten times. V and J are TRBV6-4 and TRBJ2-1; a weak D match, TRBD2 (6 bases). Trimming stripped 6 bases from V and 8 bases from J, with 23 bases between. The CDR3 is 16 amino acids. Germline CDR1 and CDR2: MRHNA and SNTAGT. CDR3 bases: TGTGCCAGCAGCAACGCTCCGGGACGGGGGAACGATGAGCAGTTCTTC. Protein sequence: CASSNAPGRGNDEQFF.

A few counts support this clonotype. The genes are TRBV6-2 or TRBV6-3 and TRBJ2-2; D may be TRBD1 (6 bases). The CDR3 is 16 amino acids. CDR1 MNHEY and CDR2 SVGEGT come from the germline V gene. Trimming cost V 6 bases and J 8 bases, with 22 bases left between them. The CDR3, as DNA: TGTGCCAGCAGGATAAAAGGGGGTCCCACACCGGGGGAGCTGTTTTTT. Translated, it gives CASRIKGGPTPGELFF.

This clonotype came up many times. The CDR3 bases are TGTGCCAGTAGTTGGGACAGGGCAGGCACAGATACGCAGTATTTT. It is translated as CASSWDRAGTDTQYF. The rearrangement joins TRBV19 to TRBJ2-3; 9 bases are a match to TRBD1. V lost 5 bases to trimming and J lost 1 base; unmatched junction nucleotides: 4. From germline, CDR1 is LNHDA and CDR2 SQIVND (reference sequence). This CDR3 spans 15 amino acids.

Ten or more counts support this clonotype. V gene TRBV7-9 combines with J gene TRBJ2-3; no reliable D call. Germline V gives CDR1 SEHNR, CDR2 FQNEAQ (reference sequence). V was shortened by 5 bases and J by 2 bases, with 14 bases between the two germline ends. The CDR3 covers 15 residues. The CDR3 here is CASSPRVWSTDTQYF. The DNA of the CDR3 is TGTGCCAGCAGCCCTAGGGTCTGGTCCACAGATACGCAGTATTTT.

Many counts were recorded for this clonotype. This CDR3 reads CASSLAGEQFF. The DNA for the CDR3 is TGTGCCAGCAGCTTAGCGGGTGAGCAGTTCTTC. The V gene is TRBV7-9, the J gene TRBJ2-1; D gene ambiguous. The CDR3 length is 11 residues. Germline loops: CDR1 SEHNR, CDR2 FQNEAQ (reference sequence). V dropped 0 bases and J dropped 9 bases, with 3 bases sitting between them.

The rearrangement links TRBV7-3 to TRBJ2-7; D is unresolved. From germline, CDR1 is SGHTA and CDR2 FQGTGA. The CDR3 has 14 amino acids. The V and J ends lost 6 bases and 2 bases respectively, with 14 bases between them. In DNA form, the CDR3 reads TGTGCCAGCAGTGAAGGACGAACTACCTACGAGCAGTACTTC. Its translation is CASSEGRTTYEQYF.

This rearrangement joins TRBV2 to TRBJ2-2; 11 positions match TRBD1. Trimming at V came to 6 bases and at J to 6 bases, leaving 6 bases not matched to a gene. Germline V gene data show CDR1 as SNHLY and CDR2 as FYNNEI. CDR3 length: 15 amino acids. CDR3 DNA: TGTGCCAGCAGGGCCCTGGGACAGGGGGCCGGGGAGCTGTTTTTT. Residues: CASRALGQGAGELFF.

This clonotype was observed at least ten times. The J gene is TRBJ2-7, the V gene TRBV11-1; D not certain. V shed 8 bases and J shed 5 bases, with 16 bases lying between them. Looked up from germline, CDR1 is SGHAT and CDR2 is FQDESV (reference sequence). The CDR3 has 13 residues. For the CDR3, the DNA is TGTGCCAGCCGCCCGCCTGGAGACCACGAGCAGTACTTC. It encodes CASRPPGDHEQYF.

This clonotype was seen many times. The CDR3 region is CASSYSGGPMNTEAFF. The CDR3 nucleotides read TGTGCCAGCAGTTACTCGGGGGGCCCCATGAACACTGAAGCTTTCTTT. The J gene is TRBJ1-1, the V gene TRBV6-5; D perhaps matches TRBD1 (6 bases). The CDR3 contains 16 residues. Trimming took 0 bases from V and 0 from J, leaving 11 bases between them. Germline V gives CDR1 MNHEY, CDR2 SVGAGI.

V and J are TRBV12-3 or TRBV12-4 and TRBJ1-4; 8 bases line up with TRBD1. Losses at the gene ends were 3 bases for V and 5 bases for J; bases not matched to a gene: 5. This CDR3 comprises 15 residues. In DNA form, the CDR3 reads TGTGCCAGCAGTTTCTCGGACAGGGAGAATGAAAAACTGTTTTTT. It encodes CASSFSDRENEKLFF.